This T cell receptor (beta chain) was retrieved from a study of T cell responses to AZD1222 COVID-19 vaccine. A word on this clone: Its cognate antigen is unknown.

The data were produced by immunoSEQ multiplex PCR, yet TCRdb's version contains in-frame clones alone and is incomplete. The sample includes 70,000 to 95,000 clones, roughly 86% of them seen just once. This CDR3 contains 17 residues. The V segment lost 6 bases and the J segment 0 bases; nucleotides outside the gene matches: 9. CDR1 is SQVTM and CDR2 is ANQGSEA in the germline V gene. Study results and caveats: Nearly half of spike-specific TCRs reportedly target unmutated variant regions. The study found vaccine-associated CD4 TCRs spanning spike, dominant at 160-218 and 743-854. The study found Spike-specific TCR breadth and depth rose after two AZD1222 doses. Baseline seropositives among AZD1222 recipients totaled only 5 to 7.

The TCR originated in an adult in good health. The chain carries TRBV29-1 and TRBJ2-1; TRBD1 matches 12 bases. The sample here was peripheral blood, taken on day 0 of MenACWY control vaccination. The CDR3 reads CSVSGTGGVSSYNEQFF. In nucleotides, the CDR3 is TGCAGCGTCTCCGGGACAGGGGGCGTTAGCTCCTACAATGAGCAGTTCTTC.